This section outlines one TCR beta chain sequence together with its context. Antigen unknown. This specimen comes from a study of beta chain features in type 1 diabetes. Study conclusions and caveats: Within each of all four CD4+ subsets, Type 1 diabetes patients had TCRB CDR3s that were moderately but significantly shorter.

The study reverse transcribed the entire isolated RNA, so it sequenced expressed TCRB transcripts. Deep immunoSEQ sequencing covered naive, central memory and regulatory T cell samples. Some clones are missing from TCRdb's copy, which holds only in-frame ones; the method was immunoSEQ multiplex PCR. The sample holds about half a million clones, 30% seen once. Sorted populations were all over 95% pure. Germline lookup yields CDR1 GTSNPN and CDR2 SVGIG (reference sequence). The V gene lost 2 bases and the J gene lost 2 bases, with 18 bases spanning the gap. CDR3 size: 16 residues. The clonotype comes from a man aged 18 to 30 in good health. Sample: naive CD4+ T cells from blood. V usage is TRBV30 and J usage is TRBJ1-2; D gene uncertain. The CDR3 protein is CAWSRLNIQVNYGYTF. The CDR3 nucleotides read TGTGCCTGGAGTCGACTAAATATCCAGGTGAACTATGGCTACACCTTC.